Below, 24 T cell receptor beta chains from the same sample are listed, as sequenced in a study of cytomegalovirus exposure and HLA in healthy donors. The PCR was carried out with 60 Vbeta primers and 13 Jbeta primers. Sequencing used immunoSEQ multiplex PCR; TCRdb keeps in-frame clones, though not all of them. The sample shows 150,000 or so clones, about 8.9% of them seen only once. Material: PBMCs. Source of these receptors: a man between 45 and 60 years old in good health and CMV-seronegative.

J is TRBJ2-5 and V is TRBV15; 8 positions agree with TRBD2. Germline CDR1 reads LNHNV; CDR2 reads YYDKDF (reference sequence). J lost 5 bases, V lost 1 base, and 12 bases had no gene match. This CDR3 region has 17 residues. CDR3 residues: CATSRAGGRGRGETQYF. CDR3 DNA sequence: TGTGCCACCAGCAGAGCGGGGGGGCGGGGGCGAGGGGAGACCCAGTACTTC.

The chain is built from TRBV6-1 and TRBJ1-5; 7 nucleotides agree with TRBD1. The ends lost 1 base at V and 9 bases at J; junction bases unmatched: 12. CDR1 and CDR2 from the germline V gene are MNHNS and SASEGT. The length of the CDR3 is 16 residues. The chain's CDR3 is CASSEGDRNTWRPQHF. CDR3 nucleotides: TGTGCCAGCAGTGAAGGGGACAGAAACACTTGGCGGCCCCAGCATTTT.

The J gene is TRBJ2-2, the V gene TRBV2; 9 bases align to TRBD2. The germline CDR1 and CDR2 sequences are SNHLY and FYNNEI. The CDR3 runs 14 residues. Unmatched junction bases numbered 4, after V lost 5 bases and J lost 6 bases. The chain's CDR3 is CASSKRGEAGELFF. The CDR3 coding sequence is TGTGCCAGCAGTAAGCGGGGGGAAGCCGGGGAGCTGTTTTTT.

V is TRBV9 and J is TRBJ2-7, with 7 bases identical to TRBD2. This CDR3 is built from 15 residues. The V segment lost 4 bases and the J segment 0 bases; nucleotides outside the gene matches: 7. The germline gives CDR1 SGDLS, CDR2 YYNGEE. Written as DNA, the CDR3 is TGTGCCAGCAGCCCCCACGGGGGGAGCTCCTACGAGCAGTACTTC. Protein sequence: CASSPHGGSSYEQYF.

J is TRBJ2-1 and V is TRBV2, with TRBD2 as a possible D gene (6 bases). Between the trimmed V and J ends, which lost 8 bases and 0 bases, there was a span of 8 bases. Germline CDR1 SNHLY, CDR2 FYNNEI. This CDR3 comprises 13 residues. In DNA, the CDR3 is TGTGCCAGCTCGACTAGCTCCTACAATGAGCAGTTCTTC. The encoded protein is CASSTSSYNEQFF. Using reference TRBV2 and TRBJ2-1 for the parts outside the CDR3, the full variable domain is EPEVTQTPSHQVTQMGQEVILRCVPISNHLYFYWYRQILGQKVEFLVSFYNNEISEKSEIFDDQFSVERPDGSNFTLKIRSTKLEDSAMYFCASSTSSYNEQFFGPGTRLTVL.

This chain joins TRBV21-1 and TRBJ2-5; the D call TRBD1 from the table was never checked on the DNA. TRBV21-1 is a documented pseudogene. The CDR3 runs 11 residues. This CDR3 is CASRAEETQYF. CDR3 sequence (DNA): TGTGCCAGCAGGGCCGAAGAGACCCAGTACTTC.

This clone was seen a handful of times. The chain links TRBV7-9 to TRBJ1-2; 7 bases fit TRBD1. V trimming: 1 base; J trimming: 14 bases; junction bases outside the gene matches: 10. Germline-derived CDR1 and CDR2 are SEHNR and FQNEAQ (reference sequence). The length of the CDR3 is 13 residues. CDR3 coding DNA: TGTGCCAGCAGCTTAGGACAGGGCCTGCTTAAGACCTTC. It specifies CASSLGQGLLKTF.

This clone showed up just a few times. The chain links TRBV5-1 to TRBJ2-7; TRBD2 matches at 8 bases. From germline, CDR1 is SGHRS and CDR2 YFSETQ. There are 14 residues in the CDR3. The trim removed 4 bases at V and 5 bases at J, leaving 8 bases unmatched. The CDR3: CASSAGLGENEQYF. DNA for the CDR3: TGCGCCAGCAGCGCGGGACTAGGTGAGAACGAGCAGTACTTC.

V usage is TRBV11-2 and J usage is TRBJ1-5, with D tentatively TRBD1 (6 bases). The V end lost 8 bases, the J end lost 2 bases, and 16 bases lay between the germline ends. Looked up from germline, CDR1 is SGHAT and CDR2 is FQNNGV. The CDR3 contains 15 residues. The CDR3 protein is CASGQVGGGNQPQHF. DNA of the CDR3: TGTGCCAGCGGACAAGTAGGGGGAGGCAATCAGCCCCAGCATTTT.

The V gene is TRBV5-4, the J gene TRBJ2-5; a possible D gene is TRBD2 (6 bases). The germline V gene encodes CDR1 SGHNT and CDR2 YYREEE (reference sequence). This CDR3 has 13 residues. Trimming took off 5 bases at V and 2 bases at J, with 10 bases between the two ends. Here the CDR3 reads CASSQAGQETQYF. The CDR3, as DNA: TGTGCCAGCAGTCAAGCGGGTCAAGAGACCCAGTACTTC.

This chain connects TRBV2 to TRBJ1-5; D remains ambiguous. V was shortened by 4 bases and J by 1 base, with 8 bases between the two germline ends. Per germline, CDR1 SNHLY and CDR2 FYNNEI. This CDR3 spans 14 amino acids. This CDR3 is CASSAQISNQPQHF. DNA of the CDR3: TGTGCCAGCAGTGCTCAGATAAGCAATCAGCCCCAGCATTTT.

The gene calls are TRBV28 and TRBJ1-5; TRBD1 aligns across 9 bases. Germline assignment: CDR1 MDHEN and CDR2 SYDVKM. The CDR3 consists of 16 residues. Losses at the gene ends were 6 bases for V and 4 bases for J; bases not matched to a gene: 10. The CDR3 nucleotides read TGTGCCAGCAGAGCACCGGGACAGGGTAGAAATCAGCCCCAGCATTTT. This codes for CASRAPGQGRNQPQHF.

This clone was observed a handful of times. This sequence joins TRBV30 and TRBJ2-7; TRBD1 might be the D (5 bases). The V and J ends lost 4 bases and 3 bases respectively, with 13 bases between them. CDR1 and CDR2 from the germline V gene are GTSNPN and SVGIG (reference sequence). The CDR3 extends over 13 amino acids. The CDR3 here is CAWNPGPGYEQYF. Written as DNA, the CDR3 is TGTGCCTGGAACCCAGGGCCCGGCTACGAGCAGTACTTC. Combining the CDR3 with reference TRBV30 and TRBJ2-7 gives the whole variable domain SQTIHQWPATLVQPVGSPLSLECTVEGTSNPNLYWYRQAAGRGLQLLFYSVGIGQISSEVPQNLSASRPQDRQFILSSKKLLLSDSGFYLCAWNPGPGYEQYFGPGTRLTVT.

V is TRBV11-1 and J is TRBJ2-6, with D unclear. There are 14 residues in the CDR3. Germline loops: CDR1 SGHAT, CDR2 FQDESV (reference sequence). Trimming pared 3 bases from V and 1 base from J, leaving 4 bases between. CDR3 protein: CASSFQSGANVLTF. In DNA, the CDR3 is TGTGCCAGCAGCTTTCAGTCTGGGGCCAACGTCCTGACTTTC.

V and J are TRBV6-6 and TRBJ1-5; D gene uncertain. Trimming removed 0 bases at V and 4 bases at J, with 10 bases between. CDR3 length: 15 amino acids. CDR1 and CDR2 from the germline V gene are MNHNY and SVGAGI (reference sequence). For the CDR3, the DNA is TGTGCCAGCAGTTACTCGATGGCAGTTAATCAGCCCCAGCATTTT. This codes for CASSYSMAVNQPQHF.

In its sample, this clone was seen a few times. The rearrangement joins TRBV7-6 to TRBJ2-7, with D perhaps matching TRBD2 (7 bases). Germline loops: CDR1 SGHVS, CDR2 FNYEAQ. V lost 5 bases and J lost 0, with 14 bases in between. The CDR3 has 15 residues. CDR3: CASSPGAGVSYEQYF. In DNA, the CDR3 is TGTGCCAGCAGCCCAGGGGCGGGGGTCTCCTACGAGCAGTACTTC.

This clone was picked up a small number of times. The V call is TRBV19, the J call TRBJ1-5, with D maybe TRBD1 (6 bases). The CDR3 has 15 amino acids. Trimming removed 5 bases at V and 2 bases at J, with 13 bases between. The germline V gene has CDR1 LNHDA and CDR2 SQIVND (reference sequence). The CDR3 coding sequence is TGTGCCAGTAGTTTCTCGGACAGAGGCAATCAGCCCCAGCATTTT. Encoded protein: CASSFSDRGNQPQHF.

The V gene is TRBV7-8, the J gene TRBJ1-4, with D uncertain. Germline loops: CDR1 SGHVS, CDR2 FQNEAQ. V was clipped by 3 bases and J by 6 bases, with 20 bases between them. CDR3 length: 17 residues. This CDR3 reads CASSFKGGYQIDEKLFF. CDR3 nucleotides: TGTGCCAGCAGCTTCAAGGGCGGGTACCAAATTGATGAAAAACTGTTTTTT.

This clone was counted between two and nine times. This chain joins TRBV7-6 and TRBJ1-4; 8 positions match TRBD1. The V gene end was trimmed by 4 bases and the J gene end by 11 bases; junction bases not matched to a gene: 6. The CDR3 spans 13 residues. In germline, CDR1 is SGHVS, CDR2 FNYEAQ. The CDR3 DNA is TGTGCCAGCAGCTCGCCTACAGGGGGGAAACTGTTTTTT. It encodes CASSSPTGGKLFF.

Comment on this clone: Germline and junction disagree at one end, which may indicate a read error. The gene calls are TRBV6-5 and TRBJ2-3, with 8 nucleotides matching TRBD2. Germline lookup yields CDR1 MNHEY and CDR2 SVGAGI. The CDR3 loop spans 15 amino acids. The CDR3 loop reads CASRPTSGTTDKQYF. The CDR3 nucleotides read TGTGCCAGCAGACCTACTAGCGGAACCACAGATAAGCAGTATTTT.

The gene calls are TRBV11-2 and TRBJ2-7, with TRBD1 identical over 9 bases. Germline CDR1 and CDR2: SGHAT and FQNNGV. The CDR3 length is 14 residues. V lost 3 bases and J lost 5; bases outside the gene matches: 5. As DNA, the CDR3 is TGTGCCAGCAGCTTCGGGACAGGGATCAACGAGCAGTACTTC. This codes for CASSFGTGINEQYF.

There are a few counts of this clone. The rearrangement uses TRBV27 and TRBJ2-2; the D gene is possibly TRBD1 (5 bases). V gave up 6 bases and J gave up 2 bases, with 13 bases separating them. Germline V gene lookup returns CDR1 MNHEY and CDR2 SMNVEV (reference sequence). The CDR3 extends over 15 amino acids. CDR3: CASRDAGINTGELFF. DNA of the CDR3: TGTGCCAGCAGGGACGCAGGGATAAACACCGGGGAGCTGTTTTTT.

In nucleotides, the CDR3 is TGTGCCAGCAGCCTTAATCAGCCCCAGCATTTT. Its protein is CASSLNQPQHF. The rearrangement joins TRBV5-8 to TRBJ1-5; D gene ambiguous. There are 11 residues in the CDR3. V dropped 4 bases and J dropped 4 bases, with 3 bases sitting between them. Germline V gene sequence: CDR1 SGHTS, CDR2 YDEGEE.

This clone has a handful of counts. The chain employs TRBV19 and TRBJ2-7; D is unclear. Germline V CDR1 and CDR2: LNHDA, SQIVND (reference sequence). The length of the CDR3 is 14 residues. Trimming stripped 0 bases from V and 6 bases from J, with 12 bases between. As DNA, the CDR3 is TGTGCCAGTAGTATAGATCTAGGAGTGGTCGAGCAGTACTTC. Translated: CASSIDLGVVEQYF.